This TCR beta chain originates from a study of blood T cell repertoires in COVID-19 (dated by TCRdb to the early 2020s). Context from the whole study: Samples from collaborators originated in the United States, Italy and Spain and spanned both the acute and convalescent phases of COVID-19. Where available, HLA class I and class II types were taken from metadata supplied by the sample provider and were not determined by assay-based typing. A freely available public database, intended as a resource for researchers studying the immune response to SARS-CoV-2, is where the repertoires were released. The prospective study material was composed of cDNA or gDNA derived from T cells, B-cell-depleted T cells, or PBMCs. Sample metadata almost always included a de-identified subject ID, COVID-19 status, age in years and sex. Deeply sampled blood TCRbeta repertoires from subjects exposed to, actively infected with, or recovered from COVID-19 were included in the dataset. The samples were drawn from the first 160 participants of the ongoing ImmuneRACE study and from 950 to 1,500 subjects provided by 6 global collaborators. What the research found in general, with its limitations: The quantity of clinical and demographic metadata differed by source and by participant and was supplied without curation.

TCRbeta CDR3 regions were amplified from genomic DNA using the immunoSEQ Assay, a bias-controlled multiplex PCR. Per the authors' processing: The number of nucleated cells in each sample was estimated by amplification of reference gene primers within the assay. To quantify the absolute abundance of each unique TCRbeta CDR3 rearrangement, sequence reads were collapsed and filtered. Productive Simpson clonality was computed per sample as the square root of Simpson's diversity index over productive rearrangements. Here the immuneACCESS table is served through TCRdb, limited to in-frame sequences with V and J called. Missing clones are a known gap in these copies; in checked studies unresolved V genes cover under half, and the rest lacks a known reason. The V and J calls and the clone size are those of that table, but D and trimming were determined from the DNA. Within this sample are some 87,000 clones, with approximately 80% of them counted one time only. About a quarter of the sample is taken by the ten largest.

Collaborating institutions collected whole blood in K2EDTA tubes following their own protocols. For TCRbeta analysis, collaborators shipped samples in one of three forms: frozen whole blood, isolated PBMCs, or DNA extracted from either of those sample types. About this clone: There is no known antigen for this receptor. One base away there is no much larger clone; base qualities are not given.

The junction carries 10 bases between V and J, which are trimmed by 4 bases and 0 bases respectively. From the cysteine through the phenylalanine, the CDR3 covers 14 amino acids. The kept DNA is CDR3 alone, 42 bases in frame from the first base. CDR1 and CDR2, looked up from the germline V gene, are SQVTM and ANQGSEA. Material: peripheral blood. Recombination linked TRBV29-1 to TRBJ2-1; 6 matching bases give a weak D call of TRBD2. The TCR comes from a human donor in a cohort sampled during active COVID-19. The CDR3 protein: CSVAGTGSYNEQFF. In nucleotide form, the sequence is TGCAGCGTTGCGGGGACTGGCTCCTACAATGAGCAGTTCTTC.